Following are 20 T cell receptor beta chains from one sample sequenced in a study of tumor-infiltrating lymphocytes in glioblastoma multiforme. Multiple V-beta primers and a C-beta primer amplified TCRB from RNA. TCRdb redid the calling of the multiplex PCR reads with MiXCR, one entry per CDR3 protein. Altogether fewer than 15,000 distinct CDR3 sequences are present, more than 65% being singletons, with the ten largest covering roughly 52%. Sequenced: brain tumor tissue. The receptors were gathered from a male donor with glioblastoma.

This rearrangement joins TRBV11-1 to TRBJ1-1; D may be TRBD1 (5 bases). Germline V gene sequence: CDR1 SGHAT, CDR2 FQDESV (reference sequence). The CDR3 has 14 residues. V gave up 1 base and J gave up 11 bases, with 17 bases separating them. The CDR3 loop reads CASSLEEWGSEAFF. Here the CDR3 DNA reads TGTGCCAGCAGCTTAGAGGAGTGGGGCAGCGAGGCTTTCTTT.

As regards this clonotype: The missing conserved phenylalanine or tryptophan at the end of this CDR3 makes a read error likely. The CDR3 sequence: CAGSLGPANTSTDTQYS. CDR3 nucleotide sequence: TGTGCCGGCAGCTTAGGACCTGCAAACACTAGCACAGATACGCAGTATTCT. This sequence joins TRBV11-2 and TRBJ2-3; D unclear. This CDR3 comprises 17 residues. Germline lookup yields CDR1 SGHAT and CDR2 FQNNGV.

The V and J genes are TRBV6-2 or TRBV6-3 and TRBJ2-1, with 10 bases aligning to TRBD2. Germline CDR1 is MNHEY and CDR2 is SVGEGT. The CDR3 is made up of 17 amino acids. V lost 2 bases to trimming and J lost 8 bases; unmatched junction nucleotides: 12. Here the CDR3 DNA reads TGTGCCAGCAGTTACCCCCTCCTAGCGGGAGTTCCGCATGAGCAGTTCTTC. It yields the protein CASSYPLLAGVPHEQFF.

The V and J genes are TRBV7-9 and TRBJ2-1, with a tentative D call TRBD2 (5 bases). Germline CDR1 reads SEHNR; CDR2 reads FQNEAQ (reference sequence). Trimming removed 4 bases from V and 5 bases from J, with 21 bases in between. The CDR3 covers 17 residues. The CDR3 DNA sequence: TGTGCCAGCAGCTCCACCAGCGGCCGACGGCCAAACAATGAGCAGTTCTTC. Amino acid sequence: CASSSTSGRRPNNEQFF. Combining the CDR3 with reference TRBV7-9 and TRBJ2-1 gives the whole variable domain DTGVSQNPRHKITKRGQNVTFRCDPISEHNRLYWYRQTLGQGPEFLTYFQNEAQLEKSRLLSDRFSAERPKGSFSTLEIQRTEQGDSAMYLCASSSTSGRRPNNEQFFGPGTRLTVL.

The chain joins TRBV20-1 to TRBJ1-4; possibly TRBD1 for D (6 bases). Trimming left V 1 base short and J 8 bases short, with 14 bases between. Germline V gene sequence: CDR1 DFQATT, CDR2 SNEGSKA (reference sequence). The CDR3 length is 14 residues. The CDR3 nucleotides are TGCAGTGCTAGAGGCGCGCACAGGGTGGAAAAACTGTTTTTT. This encodes CSARGAHRVEKLFF.

By proportion, this clonotype is medium-sized (0.01 to 0.1%). For the CDR3, the DNA is TGTGCCAGCAGTGACTCACTAGATACGCAGTATTTT. Protein: CASSDSLDTQYF. The rearrangement uses TRBV6-1 and TRBJ2-3; D not certain. V was pared by 3 bases and J by 5 bases, with 6 bases between. The CDR3 is 12 residues long. Germline V gene sequence: CDR1 MNHNS, CDR2 SASEGT.

As concerns this clonotype: The junction and the germline gene differ at one end; a read error may be behind it. The chain uses TRBV11-2 and TRBJ2-5; D perhaps matches TRBD1 (7 bases). Germline CDR1 is SGHAT and CDR2 is FQNNGV. The CDR3 is 14 amino acids. CDR3 sequence: CASSYQGGQEAQYF. The CDR3 nucleotides are TGTGCCAGCAGCTACCAGGGGGGTCAAGAGGCCCAGTACTTC. Combining the CDR3 with reference TRBV11-2 and TRBJ2-5 gives the whole variable domain EAGVAQSPRYKIIEKRQSVAFWCNPISGHATLYWYQQILGQGPKLLIQFQNNGVVDDSQLPKDRFSAERLKGVDSTLKIQPAKLEDSAVYLCASSYQGGQEAQYFGPGTRLLVL.

V and J are TRBV4-1 and TRBJ2-1, with no clear D. There are 13 residues in the CDR3. V lost 6 bases and J 10 bases, leaving 16 bases between the germline ends. Germline loops: CDR1 MGHRA, CDR2 YSYEKL. The CDR3 nucleotides read TGCGCCAGCAGTCCCCTCGAGATATACGAGCAGTTCTTC. Protein: CASSPLEIYEQFF.

The J gene is TRBJ1-1, the V gene TRBV20-1; TRBD1 matches 7 bases. CDR1 and CDR2 (germline): DFQATT, SNEGSKA (reference sequence). The CDR3 is made up of 13 amino acids. The ends lost 4 bases at V and 0 bases at J; junction bases unmatched: 2. CDR3 sequence (DNA): TGCAGTGCTAAACAGGGGCTGAACACTGAAGCTTTCTTT. It specifies CSAKQGLNTEAFF.

The genes are TRBV11-2 and TRBJ2-1; D gene unclear. V was clipped by 1 base and J by 4 bases, with 8 bases between them. The CDR3 contains 14 residues. Germline V gives CDR1 SGHAT, CDR2 FQNNGV. In DNA form, the CDR3 reads TGTGCCAGCAGCTTAGGGGTCGGGTACAATGAGCAGTTCTTC. It specifies CASSLGVGYNEQFF.

This clonotype was observed a few times. A much larger clone is a single base away; this may be a read error. The chain carries TRBV7-2 and TRBJ1-1; 7 bases line up with TRBD1. With 5 bases clipped from V and 2 bases from J, the junction kept 5 bases outside the gene matches. Germline V gives CDR1 SGHTA, CDR2 FQGNSA. The CDR3 contains 14 residues. The CDR3 nucleotides are TGTGCCAGCAGCCTCAGGGGGACAAACACTGAAGCTTTCTTT. Its translation is CASSLRGTNTEAFF.

On this clonotype itself: The CDR3 does not close with the conserved phenylalanine or tryptophan, likely indicating a read error. The chain couples TRBV30 to TRBJ1-4, with no clear D. Trimming removed 5 bases at V and 6 bases at J, with 16 bases between. The CDR3 loop spans 14 amino acids. Germline values: CDR1 GTSNPN, CDR2 SVGIG (reference sequence). The CDR3 DNA reads TGTGCCTGGGGTGAGTTTCGGGCAGATGAAAAACTGTTTCTT. It translates to CAWGEFRADEKLFL.

In regard to this clonotype: One junction end does not reproduce the germline sequence, and a read error may be involved. V gene TRBV13 combines with J gene TRBJ2-7, with 10 bases aligning to TRBD1. The CDR3 has 17 amino acids. Germline loops: CDR1 PRHDT, CDR2 FYEKMQ (reference sequence). The CDR3 reads CASSLRGIMTGGYEQCF. The CDR3 nucleotides are TGTGCCAGCAGCTTAAGGGGGATAATGACAGGGGGCTACGAGCAGTGCTTC.

Comment on this clonotype: A junction boundary mismatches the germline segment, possibly from a read error. The V and J genes are TRBV20-1 and TRBJ2-5; TRBD2 is a possible D gene (5 bases). This CDR3 has 17 amino acids. CDR1 DFQATT and CDR2 SNEGSKA come from the germline V gene (reference sequence). The CDR3 sequence is CSPRVPLVGPIQEAQYF. CDR3 nucleotides: TGCAGTCCTAGAGTCCCACTAGTGGGCCCGATACAAGAGGCCCAGTACTTC.

V usage is TRBV20-1 and J usage is TRBJ2-1, with 7 bases matching TRBD2. In germline, CDR1 is DFQATT, CDR2 SNEGSKA (reference sequence). The CDR3 spans 16 residues. Trimming removed 2 bases from V and 0 bases from J; junction bases left unmatched: 7. In nucleotides, the CDR3 is TGCAGTGCTAGACTTGTTGGCGGGAGCTCCTACAATGAGCAGTTCTTC. Its protein is CSARLVGGSSYNEQFF.

The chain combines TRBV10-2 with TRBJ1-4, with D hard to call. Germline CDR1 and CDR2: WSHSY and SAAADI. Trimming shortened V by 6 bases and J by 5 bases, and 22 bases separated the two germline ends. The CDR3 has 17 amino acids. CDR3 loop: CASRRLVGPARNEKLFF. The CDR3 coding sequence is TGCGCCAGCAGGAGGCTGGTGGGCCCCGCGCGGAATGAAAAACTGTTTTTT.

Points on this clonotype: A junction end diverges from the germline sequence, so it may reflect a read error. This sequence joins TRBV28 and TRBJ2-5; 8 bases are a match to TRBD1. Germline CDR1 and CDR2: MDHEN and SYDVKM. CDR3 length equals 15 residues. CDR3 in DNA: TGTGCAAGCAGCGCGGGACAGGCCTTCCATGAGACCCAGTACTTC. It codes for CASSAGQAFHETQYF.

The chain combines TRBV20-1 with TRBJ2-1; a weak D match, TRBD2 (5 bases). Trimming cost V 3 bases and J 9 bases, with 12 bases left between them. In germline, CDR1 is DFQATT, CDR2 SNEGSKA (reference sequence). The CDR3 is made up of 12 amino acids. The CDR3 protein is CSASTLRAEQFF. In nucleotides, the CDR3 is TGCAGTGCTAGTACCCTGCGGGCTGAGCAGTTCTTC.

Note on this clonotype: The missing conserved phenylalanine or tryptophan at the end of this CDR3 makes a read error likely. The gene calls are TRBV4-2 and TRBJ2-2, with D unclear. Germline CDR1 and CDR2: LGHNA and YNFKEQ. CDR3 length: 14 residues. CDR3 residues: CGSSQEKKVGELFP. CDR3 coding DNA: TGTGGCAGCAGCCAAGAGAAGAAGGTCGGGGAGCTGTTTCCT.

As concerns this clonotype: Because it lacks the conserved phenylalanine or tryptophan at the end, this CDR3 is likely a read error. This chain connects TRBV11-2 to TRBJ2-2; D is uncertain. This CDR3 is 15 amino acids long. Germline CDR1 SGHAT, CDR2 FQNNGV. Trimming left V 0 bases short and J 0 bases short, with 5 bases between. For the CDR3, the DNA is TGTGCCAGCAGCTTAGACCTTACGAACACCGGGGAGCTGTTTTCT. It yields the protein CASSLDLTNTGELFS.